Shown below are 27 T cell receptor beta chains from a single sample sequenced in a study of shared clonotypes between healthy human individuals. The naive CD8 population came from CD45RO-negative cells selected for CCR7, without terminally differentiated effector memory CD45RA+ cells. Generated by immunoSEQ multiplex PCR, the TCRdb table keeps only in-frame clones and is missing some. The profile shows more than 550,000 clones, 90% to 95% of them singletons. The material sequenced was naive CD8+ T cells sorted from blood. The source is a man between 25 and 39 years old in good health.

The chain couples TRBV7-9 to TRBJ1-1; tentative D call: TRBD1 (6 bases). The germline gives CDR1 SEHNR, CDR2 FQNEAQ (reference sequence). Trimming shortened V by 3 bases and J by 4 bases, and 15 bases separated the two germline ends. CDR3 length: 15 amino acids. CDR3 residues: CASSFGMGGVTEAFF. CDR3 sequence (DNA): TGTGCCAGCAGCTTTGGGATGGGGGGCGTCACTGAAGCTTTCTTT.

This clone was counted once. The gene calls are TRBV2 and TRBJ1-2, with D unresolved. Looked up from germline, CDR1 is SNHLY and CDR2 is FYNNEI. The CDR3 sequence is 13 residues long. Trimming left V 7 bases short and J 6 bases short, with 15 bases between. The CDR3 region is CASIYEVSDGYTF. DNA of the CDR3: TGTGCCAGCATTTATGAGGTCTCGGATGGCTACACCTTC.

This chain uses TRBV4-1 with TRBJ2-7, with D tentatively TRBD1 (6 bases). V was cut by 5 bases and J by 2 bases, with 13 bases left in between. Germline V lookup: CDR1 MGHRA, CDR2 YSYEKL. The CDR3 extends over 14 amino acids. CDR3 coding DNA: TGCGCCAGCAGCGTCCCCGACAGGACCTACGAGCAGTACTTC. Encoded protein: CASSVPDRTYEQYF.

A note on this clone: One junction end does not reproduce the germline sequence, and a read error may be involved. This chain connects TRBV6-1 to TRBJ2-2, with D perhaps TRBD1 (7 bases). CDR1 is MNHNS, CDR2 SASEGT, per germline. There are 12 residues in the CDR3. The CDR3 region is CAGGQNTGELFF. DNA of the CDR3: TGCGCAGGGGGGCAGAACACCGGGGAGCTGTTTTTT.

This sequence joins TRBV7-3 and TRBJ2-1; D is unresolved. The CDR3 runs to 13 residues. Between the trimmed V and J ends, which lost 1 base and 7 bases, there was a span of 8 bases. The germline V gene has CDR1 SGHTA and CDR2 FQGTGA. DNA of the CDR3: TGTGCCAGCAGCTTAAGCATAGGGAATGAGCAGTTCTTC. Protein: CASSLSIGNEQFF.

The chain has TRBV7-9 and TRBJ1-2, with D maybe TRBD1 (5 bases). The CDR3 contains 13 residues. The V gene lost 1 base and the J gene lost 8 bases, with 11 bases spanning the gap. Per germline, CDR1 SEHNR and CDR2 FQNEAQ (reference sequence). In DNA, the CDR3 is TGTGCCAGCAGCTTAGGTCCTGGGGACGGCTACACCTTC. This encodes CASSLGPGDGYTF.

This chain uses TRBV5-6 with TRBJ1-5; D not certain. Germline V lookup: CDR1 SGHDT, CDR2 YYEEEE. The CDR3 spans 15 residues. Deletions cut 0 bases from V and 0 bases from J, with 7 bases between. CDR3 amino acids: CASSLGHLSNQPQHF. CDR3 DNA: TGTGCCAGCAGCTTGGGGCATCTTAGCAATCAGCCCCAGCATTTT.

The gene calls are TRBV27 and TRBJ1-3; D gene ambiguous. Per the germline V gene, CDR1 is MNHEY and CDR2 is SMNVEV (reference sequence). Trimming cost V 1 base and J 4 bases, with 17 bases left between them. The CDR3 extends over 17 amino acids. In DNA, the CDR3 is TGTGCCAGCAGTTTATATCCCACATTGGCGGAGGGAAACACCATATATTTT. As protein: CASSLYPTLAEGNTIYF.

The rearrangement uses TRBV27 and TRBJ2-7; 10 bases are a match to TRBD2. V dropped 10 bases and J dropped 0; count of bases not matched to a gene: 12. CDR3 length: 16 amino acids. Per germline, CDR1 MNHEY and CDR2 SMNVEV (reference sequence). The CDR3 sequence is CATGSRASGSSYEQYF. The CDR3 DNA follows: TGTGCCACTGGCAGTCGGGCTAGCGGGAGCTCCTACGAGCAGTACTTC.

The rearrangement joins TRBV19 to TRBJ2-1, with no clear D. The CDR3 covers 14 residues. V lost 2 bases to trimming and J lost 0 bases, with 5 bases between them. Germline V CDR1 and CDR2: LNHDA, SQIVND (reference sequence). In nucleotides, the CDR3 is TGTGCCAGTAGTATAACCAGCTCCTACAATGAGCAGTTCTTC. Translated, it gives CASSITSSYNEQFF. Variable domain in full (rest from reference TRBV19 and TRBJ2-1): DGGITQSPKYLFRKEGQNVTLSCEQNLNHDAMYWYRQDPGQGLRLIYYSQIVNDFQKGDIAEGYSVSREKKESFPLTVTSAQKNPTAFYLCASSITSSYNEQFFGPGTRLTVL.

V gene TRBV5-4 combines with J gene TRBJ2-3; D unresolved. The CDR3 spans 17 residues. V lost 4 bases to trimming and J lost 0 bases, with 18 bases between them. Germline CDR1 reads SGHNT; CDR2 reads YYREEE (reference sequence). The CDR3 region has the DNA TGTGCCAGCAGCGTCGGAGCGAAAGATACTAGCACAGATACGCAGTATTTT. It encodes CASSVGAKDTSTDTQYF.

The V call is TRBV6-5, the J call TRBJ2-3, with D unclear. CDR1 MNHEY and CDR2 SVGAGI come from the germline V gene. The CDR3 runs to 14 residues. V gave up 0 bases and J gave up 2 bases, with 6 bases separating them. The CDR3 DNA reads as TGTGCCAGCAGTTACTCGCCAGACACAGATACGCAGTATTTT. Its protein product is CASSYSPDTDTQYF.

This clone was seen once. J is TRBJ2-5 and V is TRBV7-2, with D hard to call. V was shortened by 1 base and J by 4 bases, with 16 bases between the two germline ends. The germline V gene encodes CDR1 SGHTA and CDR2 FQGNSA. CDR3 size: 16 residues. The CDR3 DNA follows: TGTGCCAGCAGCTTAGTGCAAAGGCGGATAGGAGAGACCCAGTACTTC. The encoded protein is CASSLVQRRIGETQYF.

The gene calls are TRBV7-8 and TRBJ1-1; D call uncertain. The CDR3 has 12 amino acids. The germline V gene encodes CDR1 SGHVS and CDR2 FQNEAQ. Trimming stripped 2 bases from V and 6 bases from J, with 7 bases between. This CDR3 is CASSLLVAEAFF. The DNA for the CDR3 is TGTGCCAGCAGCTTACTCGTAGCTGAAGCTTTCTTT.

This chain joins TRBV9 and TRBJ2-3; 9 positions match TRBD2. V gave up 3 bases and J gave up 5 bases; unmatched junction bases: 10. Per germline, CDR1 SGDLS and CDR2 YYNGEE. CDR3 length: 16 amino acids. The CDR3 DNA follows: TGTGCCAGCAGCGACAGAATAGCGGGAGAATTAGATACGCAGTATTTT. The encoded protein is CASSDRIAGELDTQYF.

The chain recombines TRBV9 with TRBJ2-1; 11 bases map to TRBD2. The V gene end was trimmed by 3 bases and the J gene end by 0 bases; junction bases not matched to a gene: 14. CDR1 and CDR2 from the germline V gene are SGDLS and YYNGEE. The CDR3 has 20 amino acids. The CDR3 spells CASSDSLGLAGGSSYNEQFF. The CDR3 DNA sequence: TGTGCCAGCAGCGACTCCCTGGGGCTAGCGGGAGGTAGCTCCTACAATGAGCAGTTCTTC.

V is TRBV6-5 and J is TRBJ2-2; D may match TRBD1 or TRBD2 (5 bases each). From germline, CDR1 is MNHEY and CDR2 SVGAGI. V was cut by 0 bases and J by 3 bases, with 11 bases left in between. CDR3 length equals 16 residues. DNA for the CDR3: TGTGCCAGCAGTTACTCGAGCGGACATTACACCGGGGAGCTGTTTTTT. It codes for CASSYSSGHYTGELFF.

Written as DNA, the CDR3 is TGTGCCAGCAGTTTATACCAGGGGTCCACGTCTAATGAGCAGTTCTTC. The encoded protein is CASSLYQGSTSNEQFF. The chain has TRBV28 and TRBJ2-1; D is perhaps TRBD1 (6 bases). Germline V gene lookup returns CDR1 MDHEN and CDR2 SYDVKM. V was clipped by 1 base and J by 7 bases, with 17 bases between them. The CDR3 is made up of 16 amino acids.

The chain carries TRBV28 and TRBJ2-7; 7 bases align to TRBD2. Germline V gene sequence: CDR1 MDHEN, CDR2 SYDVKM. J lost 2 bases, V lost 8 bases, and 0 bases had no gene match. CDR3 length: 11 residues. CDR3 DNA sequence: TGTGCCAGCGGGACTACCTACGAGCAGTACTTC. Its protein is CASGTTYEQYF.

As for this clone: The same CDR3 arises from other DNA sequences in this sample as well. The chain has TRBV4-1 and TRBJ2-1, with 11 nucleotides matching TRBD2. Germline loops: CDR1 MGHRA, CDR2 YSYEKL. The CDR3 runs 16 residues. With V trimmed by 4 bases and J by 2 bases, 4 bases remained unmatched. This CDR3 reads CASSPGTSGTYNEQFF. The CDR3 coding sequence is TGCGCCAGCAGCCCGGGGACTAGCGGTACCTACAATGAGCAGTTCTTC.

The rearrangement joins TRBV27 to TRBJ2-7; maybe TRBD1 (6 bases). CDR3 length equals 14 residues. Trimming left V 4 bases short and J 2 bases short, with 12 bases between. CDR1 MNHEY and CDR2 SMNVEV come from the germline V gene (reference sequence). The CDR3 is CASSYSGAPYEQYF. The CDR3 DNA reads as TGTGCCAGCAGTTATTCAGGGGCCCCCTACGAGCAGTACTTC.

The chain combines TRBV11-2 with TRBJ2-5; no clear D. The end of the DNA is better explained by TRBJ2-7, so the J call may be wrong. The CDR3 consists of 15 residues. The germline V gene encodes CDR1 SGHAT and CDR2 FQNNGV. The CDR3, as DNA: TGTGCCAGCAGCTTAAGGTCAGGTCTGTCTTACGAGCAGTACTTC. Residues: CASSLRSGLSYEQYF.

The V and J genes are TRBV29-1 and TRBJ2-7, with 13 bases aligning to TRBD2. The V and J ends lost 6 bases and 5 bases, in that order; junction bases with no gene match: 19. The V gene's germline CDR1 is SQVTM and CDR2 ANQGSEA. This CDR3 contains 18 residues. The CDR3 here is CSVSRTSGRDGVVNEQYF. The DNA of the CDR3 is TGCAGCGTATCCCGTACTAGCGGGAGGGATGGTGTGGTCAACGAGCAGTACTTC.

This clone was detected only a few times. J is TRBJ2-3 and V is TRBV12-5; the D is unclear. The V gene lost 3 bases and the J gene lost 2 bases, with 6 bases spanning the gap. This CDR3 region has 13 residues. Germline-derived CDR1 and CDR2 are LGHNT and FRNRAP. The CDR3 sequence: CASGFLPTDTQYF. In nucleotides, the CDR3 is TGTGCTAGTGGTTTTCTCCCCACAGATACGCAGTATTTT.

In the case of this clone: The sample contains more than one DNA sequence encoding this CDR3. V gene TRBV28 combines with J gene TRBJ2-7; D possibly corresponds to TRBD1 (6 bases). Trimming cost V 2 bases and J 2 bases, with 7 bases left between them. Germline values: CDR1 MDHEN, CDR2 SYDVKM. This CDR3 region has 13 residues. CDR3 region: CASSLGQTYEQYF. DNA of the CDR3: TGTGCCAGCAGTTTAGGACAGACCTACGAGCAGTACTTC.

The chain combines TRBV29-1 with TRBJ2-3; TRBD1 matches 8 bases. J lost 5 bases, V lost 3 bases, and 25 bases had no gene match. This CDR3 has 20 amino acids. Germline V lookup: CDR1 SQVTM, CDR2 ANQGSEA. The CDR3 coding sequence is TGCAGCGTTGAGCGTTCGGGGGCTCTGAACAGGGGGAAACCCAAAGATACGCAGTATTTT. Translated: CSVERSGALNRGKPKDTQYF.

CDR3 in amino acids: CASSFSGRDDEQFF. In nucleotides, the CDR3 is TGTGCCAGCAGCTTTAGCGGGAGGGACGATGAGCAGTTCTTC. The chain joins TRBV7-9 to TRBJ2-1; 11 bases are shared with TRBD2. Per germline, CDR1 SEHNR and CDR2 FQNEAQ (reference sequence). V lost 3 bases and J lost 8; bases outside the gene matches: 3. The CDR3 contains 14 residues. Combining the CDR3 with reference TRBV7-9 and TRBJ2-1 gives the whole variable domain DTGVSQNPRHKITKRGQNVTFRCDPISEHNRLYWYRQTLGQGPEFLTYFQNEAQLEKSRLLSDRFSAERPKGSFSTLEIQRTEQGDSAMYLCASSFSGRDDEQFFGPGTRLTVL.